These 18 T cell receptor beta chains were all obtained from the same sample, sequenced in a study of cytomegalovirus exposure and HLA in healthy donors (TCRdb year 2017). Library method: the immunoSEQ multiplex PCR assay. For the multiplex PCR, a mixture combining 60 forward primers for TCR Vbeta segments and 13 reverse primers for TCR Jbeta segments was used. TCRdb took over this immuneACCESS table, retaining in-frame rearrangements with V and J assigned. Such tables are incomplete; in checked studies, under half of the missing clones stem from an unresolved V gene, and the remainder is unexplained. This sample gives about 140,000 clones in total; roughly 71% of them show up just once. Of the sample, 1.1% to 1.5% is held by the ten largest clones. Sequenced sample: PBMCs. The receptors stem from a woman aged 40-49 years in good health and CMV-seronegative.

This chain uses TRBV2 with TRBJ1-1; possible D gene TRBD1, 5 bases. In germline, CDR1 is SNHLY, CDR2 FYNNEI. The CDR3 extends over 18 amino acids. V lost 6 bases and J 1 base, leaving 24 bases between the germline ends. CDR3 loop: CASRVWVGERGSNTEAFF. The CDR3 nucleotides read TGTGCCAGCAGGGTTTGGGTGGGGGAACGGGGGTCGAACACTGAAGCTTTCTTT.

The V gene is TRBV5-1, the J gene TRBJ1-6; D remains unclear. Germline-derived CDR1 and CDR2 are SGHRS and YFSETQ. The V and J ends lost 1 base and 7 bases respectively, with 12 bases between them. The CDR3 is 15 amino acids. In DNA form, the CDR3 reads TGCGCCAGCAGCTTGCGGAACGGGGAGAATTCACCCCTCCACTTT. Translated, it gives CASSLRNGENSPLHF.

The gene calls are TRBV7-3 and TRBJ1-5; D is unclear. V was shortened by 5 bases and J by 4 bases, with 9 bases between the two germline ends. The CDR3 has 13 residues. CDR1 is SGHTA, CDR2 FQGTGA, per germline. The CDR3 loop is CASSQSGNQPQHF. The CDR3 bases are TGTGCCAGCAGCCAATCGGGGAATCAGCCCCAGCATTTT.

This clone was counted a few times. The chain uses TRBV7-9 and TRBJ1-6, with 7 positions matching TRBD1. The V gene's germline CDR1 is SEHNR and CDR2 FQNEAQ (reference sequence). The CDR3 runs to 19 residues. The V gene end was trimmed by 2 bases and the J gene end by 7 bases; junction bases not matched to a gene: 17. CDR3 sequence reads: CASSLFRGSTGKRNSPLHF. The CDR3 region has the DNA TGTGCCAGCAGCTTATTTCGTGGTTCGACAGGGAAAAGGAATTCACCCCTCCACTTT.

CDR3 bases: TGCGCCAGCAGCCAAGTTATCGGGTCACCCCTCCACTTT. Translating gives CASSQVIGSPLHF. The rearrangement uses TRBV4-3 and TRBJ1-6; D remains ambiguous. Germline V gene lookup returns CDR1 LGHNA and CDR2 YSLEER. Between the trimmed V and J ends, which lost 1 base and 10 bases, there was a span of 8 bases. The CDR3 is 13 residues long.

The chain joins TRBV5-5 to TRBJ2-7; 8 bases are a match to TRBD2. CDR3 length: 14 residues. The V segment lost 0 bases and the J segment 3 bases; nucleotides outside the gene matches: 2. Germline V gives CDR1 SGHKS, CDR2 YYEKEE (reference sequence). The CDR3 is CASSLVRGDYEQYF. The CDR3, as DNA: TGTGCCAGCAGCTTGGTGCGGGGGGACTACGAGCAGTACTTC.

This clone was observed a few times. At the DNA level, this CDR3 is encoded by other sequences in the same sample as well. The J gene is TRBJ2-5, the V gene TRBV30; D gene unclear. The CDR3 has 13 amino acids. Trimming removed 0 bases from V and 4 bases from J, with 9 bases in between. Germline CDR1 and CDR2: GTSNPN and SVGIG (reference sequence). The CDR3 coding sequence is TGTGCCTGGAGTGTACGTAGCCGAGAGACCCAGTACTTC. Translating it yields CAWSVRSRETQYF.

This clone was observed a few times. V gene TRBV18 combines with J gene TRBJ2-7; D is unresolved. CDR1 is KGHSH, CDR2 LQKENI, per germline. This CDR3 has 14 residues. With 6 bases removed from V and 4 bases from J, the gap between germline ends came to 16 bases. CDR3 sequence: CASSPGLEKYEQYF. The DNA for the CDR3 is TGTGCCAGCTCCCCTGGTTTAGAGAAATACGAGCAGTACTTC.

The chain uses TRBV28 and TRBJ1-4; D call uncertain. V lost 6 bases and J 5 bases, leaving 19 bases between the germline ends. Germline lookup yields CDR1 MDHEN and CDR2 SYDVKM. The CDR3 is 16 residues long. CDR3 loop: CASSSMEGPSNEKLFF. CDR3 sequence (DNA): TGTGCCAGCAGCTCAATGGAGGGCCCATCAAATGAAAAACTGTTTTTT.

This clone was counted once. The chain carries TRBV9 and TRBJ1-1, with D possibly TRBD1 on 5 matching bases. The CDR3 contains 13 residues. V was trimmed by 1 base and J by 1 base, leaving 5 bases between them. Germline values: CDR1 SGDLS, CDR2 YYNGEE. CDR3 protein: CASSVQGNTEAFF. CDR3 DNA: TGTGCCAGCAGCGTACAGGGGAACACTGAAGCTTTCTTT.

This clone was seen only once. The CDR3 protein is CASSLDRTSVGTEAFF. The CDR3 DNA sequence: TGTGCCAGCAGCTTAGACAGGACCTCGGTCGGCACTGAAGCTTTCTTT. The rearrangement joins TRBV7-8 to TRBJ1-1; maybe TRBD1 (5 bases). Germline CDR1 and CDR2: SGHVS and FQNEAQ. V was trimmed by 1 base and J by 4 bases, leaving 16 bases between them. This CDR3 comprises 16 residues. The complete variable domain, with remaining parts taken from reference TRBV7-8 and TRBJ1-1, reads GAGVSQSPRYKVAKRGQDVALRCDPISGHVSLFWYQQALGQGPEFLTYFQNEAQLDKSGLPSDRFFAERPEGSVSTLKIQRTQQEDSAVYLCASSLDRTSVGTEAFFGQGTRLTVV.

This clone occurred a few times. The rearrangement uses TRBV7-2 and TRBJ2-7, with TRBD2 as a possible D gene (6 bases). Trimming pared 1 base from V and 3 bases from J, leaving 19 bases between. The length of the CDR3 is 17 residues. Germline CDR1 is SGHTA and CDR2 is FQGNSA. The CDR3 region is CASSLGTGTFLDYEQYF. Here the CDR3 DNA reads TGTGCCAGCAGCTTAGGGACCGGGACTTTCCTGGACTACGAGCAGTACTTC.

This clone has only a few counts. This chain joins TRBV10-3 and TRBJ1-1, with a possible D match to TRBD1 (5 bases). CDR3 length: 13 residues. Trimming took off 3 bases at V and 8 bases at J, with 13 bases between the two ends. CDR1 is ENHRY and CDR2 is SYGVKD in the germline V gene. CDR3 in DNA: TGTGCCATCAGTGATCCCAGGGTCCCGGAAGCTTTCTTT. The encoded protein is CAISDPRVPEAFF.

This chain connects TRBV27 to TRBJ1-1, with a tentative D call TRBD1 (5 bases). The CDR3 loop spans 13 amino acids. Germline lookup yields CDR1 MNHEY and CDR2 SMNVEV (reference sequence). Trimming removed 5 bases from V and 7 bases from J, with 14 bases in between. Here the CDR3 reads CASSRQSTLEAFF. The CDR3 nucleotides are TGTGCCAGCAGTCGACAGTCCACCCTTGAAGCTTTCTTT.

This clone was seen repeatedly, ten times or more. The chain links TRBV11-3 to TRBJ2-3, with 8 positions matching TRBD2. The CDR3 covers 16 residues. The germline CDR1 and CDR2 sequences are SGHNT and YENEEA. V trimming: 4 bases; J trimming: 0 bases; junction bases outside the gene matches: 6. The CDR3 DNA sequence: TGTGCCAGCAGCTCGCCGGGGGGGGAGAGCACAGATACGCAGTATTTT. Protein: CASSSPGGESTDTQYF.

The J gene is TRBJ2-7, the V gene TRBV11-2; 7 nucleotides match TRBD1. With 1 base clipped from V and 4 bases from J, the junction kept 7 bases outside the gene matches. This CDR3 spans 15 amino acids. The V gene's germline CDR1 is SGHAT and CDR2 FQNNGV. The CDR3, as DNA: TGTGCCAGCAGCTTAGTGACAGGGCGGGTTTACGAGCAGTACTTC. Translated, it gives CASSLVTGRVYEQYF.

The V gene is TRBV7-6, the J gene TRBJ2-3; D unclear. The CDR3 is 12 amino acids. The germline V and J ends were trimmed by 3 bases and 3 bases, with 4 bases remaining between them. Germline CDR1 and CDR2: SGHVS and FNYEAQ. Here the CDR3 DNA reads TGTGCCAGCAGCTTGAGAACAGATACGCAGTATTTT. Amino acids: CASSLRTDTQYF.

This chain uses TRBV9 with TRBJ1-2; TRBD1 matches 9 bases. Germline trimming cut 6 bases from V and 3 bases from J; bases unmatched to any gene: 9. The CDR3 is 15 amino acids. Germline CDR1 and CDR2: SGDLS and YYNGEE. The CDR3 nucleotides are TGTGCCAGCACTAAGGACAGGGGTATCGACTATGGCTACACCTTC. Its translation is CASTKDRGIDYGYTF.